The 30 T cell receptor beta chains below come from one sample, sequenced in a study of blood T cell repertoires in COVID-19. Data came from immunoSEQ multiplex PCR; TCRdb stores just in-frame clones and leaves some out. The sample shows about 200,000 clones, about 85% of them seen only once. The specimen sequenced was peripheral blood. The receptors here all came from a woman aged 80 or over with acute or convalescent COVID-19.

The chain has TRBV18 and TRBJ2-2; maybe TRBD1 (6 bases). The CDR3 has 15 residues. V was cut by 4 bases and J by 7 bases, with 16 bases left in between. From germline, CDR1 is KGHSH and CDR2 LQKENI. Here the CDR3 DNA reads TGTGCCAGCTCACTCGTTTACAGGGATGTCGGGGAGCTGTTTTTT. Its translation is CASSLVYRDVGELFF.

The chain employs TRBV5-6 and TRBJ1-2; D may be TRBD1 (5 bases). Trimming pared 2 bases from V and 2 bases from J, leaving 10 bases between. This CDR3 region has 14 residues. CDR1 SGHDT and CDR2 YYEEEE come from the germline V gene. In DNA form, the CDR3 reads TGTGCCAGCAGCTTCCAGGGTGTAAACTATGGCTACACCTTC. The encoded protein is CASSFQGVNYGYTF.

The genes are TRBV5-1 and TRBJ2-6, with a tentative D call TRBD2 (5 bases). Germline CDR1 is SGHRS and CDR2 is YFSETQ. The CDR3 covers 15 residues. Trimming left V 4 bases short and J 1 base short, with 9 bases between. In DNA, the CDR3 is TGCGCCAGCAGCCCGGGGAGATCTGGGGCCAACGTCCTGACTTTC. Encoded protein: CASSPGRSGANVLTF.

V usage is TRBV7-2 and J usage is TRBJ1-3, with D tentatively TRBD1 (6 bases). Trimming left V 4 bases short and J 0 bases short, with 10 bases between. From germline, CDR1 is SGHTA and CDR2 FQGNSA. The CDR3 extends over 15 amino acids. The chain's CDR3 is CASSYLGGSGNTIYF. CDR3 nucleotides: TGTGCCAGCAGCTACTTAGGGGGCTCTGGAAACACCATATATTTT.

CDR3 nucleotide sequence: TGCGCCAGCAGCTTGCAGGGGCAGGGGTTAGACGAGCAGTACTTC. Protein: CASSLQGQGLDEQYF. The V gene is TRBV5-1, the J gene TRBJ2-7, with D possibly being TRBD1 (6 bases). The CDR3 covers 15 residues. Germline CDR1 and CDR2: SGHRS and YFSETQ. Trimming removed 1 base from V and 5 bases from J, with 16 bases in between.

This chain links TRBV5-1 with TRBJ1-6; D is possibly TRBD1 (5 bases). Germline CDR1 SGHRS, CDR2 YFSETQ. V lost 0 bases and J 9 bases, leaving 16 bases between the germline ends. The CDR3 loop spans 16 amino acids. The CDR3, as DNA: TGCGCCAGCAGCTTGGCCAGTGGTGACAGAAGTTCACCCCTCCACTTT. Translating it yields CASSLASGDRSSPLHF.

DNA of the CDR3: TGTGCCAGCAGTCTAGCGGGGGGAACAGATACGCAGTATTTT. Translation: CASSLAGGTDTQYF. The V and J genes are TRBV6-2 or TRBV6-3 and TRBJ2-3, with 11 bases fitting TRBD2. V trimming: 5 bases; J trimming: 3 bases; junction bases outside the gene matches: 1. This CDR3 has 14 amino acids. From germline, CDR1 is MNHEY and CDR2 SVGEGT.

This chain joins TRBV6-2 or TRBV6-3 and TRBJ1-2, with D perhaps matching TRBD1 (6 bases). Germline lookup yields CDR1 MNHEY and CDR2 SVGEGT. This CDR3 has 14 amino acids. Trimming took off 6 bases at V and 4 bases at J, with 15 bases between the two ends. CDR3 bases: TGTGCCAGCAGCGCCCCACAGGGAAGCTATGGCTACACCTTC. Translated, it gives CASSAPQGSYGYTF.

The rearrangement links TRBV29-1 to TRBJ2-7; 10 positions agree with TRBD2. The CDR3 runs 13 residues. Looked up from germline, CDR1 is SQVTM and CDR2 is ANQGSEA. V was pared by 3 bases and J by 3 bases, with 2 bases of the junction left unmatched. Here the CDR3 reads CSVEGLANYEQYF. CDR3 coding DNA: TGCAGCGTTGAGGGACTAGCGAACTACGAGCAGTACTTC.

This chain links TRBV11-2 with TRBJ1-2; no clear D gene. Per the germline V gene, CDR1 is SGHAT and CDR2 is FQNNGV. Trimming took 1 base from V and 5 from J, leaving 8 bases between them. CDR3 length: 13 residues. The CDR3 DNA sequence: TGTGCCAGCAGCTTAGGGAGCCAGTATGGCTACACCTTC. Amino acid sequence: CASSLGSQYGYTF. Variable domain in full (rest from reference TRBV11-2 and TRBJ1-2): EAGVAQSPRYKIIEKRQSVAFWCNPISGHATLYWYQQILGQGPKLLIQFQNNGVVDDSQLPKDRFSAERLKGVDSTLKIQPAKLEDSAVYLCASSLGSQYGYTFGSGTRLTVV.

V usage is TRBV5-5 and J usage is TRBJ2-1; weak D call: TRBD2 (5 bases). The CDR3 runs to 15 residues. V was pared by 6 bases and J by 0 bases, with 13 bases between. Germline V gives CDR1 SGHKS, CDR2 YYEKEE (reference sequence). This chain's CDR3 is CASILVASSYNEQFF. DNA of the CDR3: TGTGCCAGCATTTTAGTAGCGAGCTCCTACAATGAGCAGTTCTTC. Complete variable domain (other parts from reference TRBV5-5 and TRBJ2-1): DAGVTQSPTHLIKTRGQQVTLRCSPISGHKSVSWYQQVLGQGPQFIFQYYEKEERGRGNFPDRFSARQFPNYSSELNVNALLLGDSALYLCASILVASSYNEQFFGPGTRLTVL.

A single count supports this clone. This chain links TRBV6-2 or TRBV6-3 with TRBJ2-5; D call uncertain. The CDR3 covers 16 residues. V lost 2 bases and J 3 bases, leaving 16 bases between the germline ends. The germline gives CDR1 MNHEY, CDR2 SVGEGT. The CDR3 nucleotides read TGTGCCAGCAGTTACCACTTGGGCCTCCCGAAAGAGACCCAGTACTTC. Protein product: CASSYHLGLPKETQYF.

The V call is TRBV7-2, the J call TRBJ2-7, with a weak D call TRBD1 (5 bases). Germline CDR1 reads SGHTA; CDR2 reads FQGNSA. The CDR3 extends over 14 amino acids. Trimming left V 2 bases short and J 7 bases short, with 15 bases between. The CDR3 region is CASSLLGVEGEQYF. The CDR3, as DNA: TGTGCCAGCAGCTTACTAGGGGTCGAAGGGGAGCAGTACTTC.

The gene calls are TRBV4-3 and TRBJ2-7, with 8 positions matching TRBD1. V was clipped by 4 bases and J by 5 bases; unmatched bases: 7. Germline V gene lookup returns CDR1 LGHNA and CDR2 YSLEER. There are 14 residues in the CDR3. CDR3 protein: CASSLRQGRNEQYF. The CDR3 coding sequence is TGCGCCAGCAGCCTCAGACAGGGGAGGAACGAGCAGTACTTC.

The CDR3 is CASSQGTGAGNNEQFF. In nucleotides, the CDR3 is TGTGCCAGCAGCCAGGGAACAGGGGCCGGAAACAATGAGCAGTTCTTC. The V gene is TRBV4-2, the J gene TRBJ2-1; TRBD1 aligns across 7 bases. The J segment lost 5 bases and the V segment lost 3 bases, leaving 10 bases of the junction unmatched. The CDR3 spans 16 residues. CDR1 is LGHNA and CDR2 is YNFKEQ in the germline V gene.

V usage is TRBV5-4 and J usage is TRBJ2-1; 10 nucleotides line up with TRBD2. CDR1 and CDR2 from the germline V gene are SGHNT and YYREEE (reference sequence). Germline trimming cut 1 base from V and 5 bases from J; bases unmatched to any gene: 12. CDR3 length: 18 residues. CDR3 coding DNA: TGTGCCAGCAGCTTGCCGAATAGCGGGAGGACCTCTAACAATGAGCAGTTCTTC. It codes for CASSLPNSGRTSNNEQFF.

The chain combines TRBV7-3 with TRBJ2-1; 10 nucleotides match TRBD2. This CDR3 is built from 17 residues. V shed 3 bases and J 6 bases; nucleotides not matched to a gene: 11. Germline CDR1 reads SGHTA; CDR2 reads FQGTGA. The CDR3 DNA reads as TGTGCCAGCAGCTTGGGTGGGTGGACTAGCGGTTTCAATGAGCAGTTCTTC. This codes for CASSLGGWTSGFNEQFF.

This clone was recorded only once. This chain uses TRBV7-2 with TRBJ2-7; TRBD1 matches at 7 bases. This CDR3 is built from 15 residues. Germline V CDR1 and CDR2: SGHTA, FQGNSA. V shed 5 bases and J 3 bases; nucleotides not matched to a gene: 10. The CDR3 DNA reads as TGTGCCAGCAGCGAGGCACAGGGGAGCCTCTACGAGCAGTACTTC. It specifies CASSEAQGSLYEQYF. Filled out from reference TRBV7-2 and TRBJ2-7, the complete variable domain reads GAGVSQSPSNKVTEKGKDVELRCDPISGHTALYWYRQSLGQGLEFLIYFQGNSAPDKSGLPSDRFSAERTGGSVSTLTIQRTQQEDSAVYLCASSEAQGSLYEQYFGPGTRLTVT.

The chain links TRBV30 to TRBJ2-7; a weak D match, TRBD2 (6 bases). CDR1 GTSNPN and CDR2 SVGIG come from the germline V gene (reference sequence). This CDR3 region has 15 residues. Trimming took off 0 bases at V and 3 bases at J, with 15 bases between the two ends. CDR3 loop: CAWSVRRAGIYEQYF. The CDR3 DNA is TGTGCCTGGAGTGTAAGGAGGGCTGGGATCTACGAGCAGTACTTC.

V usage is TRBV5-1 and J usage is TRBJ2-5; 8 bases agree with TRBD1. CDR3 length equals 14 residues. CDR1 and CDR2 from the germline V gene are SGHRS and YFSETQ. Unmatched junction bases numbered 0, after V lost 0 bases and J lost 2 bases. The DNA of the CDR3 is TGCGCCAGCAGCTTGGGGACAGGGCAAGAGACCCAGTACTTC. Residues: CASSLGTGQETQYF.

V gene TRBV9 combines with J gene TRBJ2-1; the match to TRBD1 covers 9 bases. Germline CDR1 is SGDLS and CDR2 is YYNGEE. This CDR3 comprises 16 residues. V shed 2 bases, J shed 6 bases, and the junction held 9 bases outside the gene matches. CDR3 nucleotides: TGTGCCAGCAGCGTCGAGGGGACAGGGTATGCCAATGAGCAGTTCTTC. Protein product: CASSVEGTGYANEQFF.

This clone was observed a handful of times. The chain has TRBV7-2 and TRBJ2-7, with D possibly being TRBD1 (6 bases). V gave up 1 base and J gave up 4 bases, with 14 bases separating them. The CDR3 length is 15 residues. Germline V gives CDR1 SGHTA, CDR2 FQGNSA. The CDR3 sequence: CASSLGRGSDYEQYF. CDR3 coding DNA: TGTGCCAGCAGCTTAGGCAGGGGATCGGATTACGAGCAGTACTTC. Variable domain in full (rest from reference TRBV7-2 and TRBJ2-7): GAGVSQSPSNKVTEKGKDVELRCDPISGHTALYWYRQSLGQGLEFLIYFQGNSAPDKSGLPSDRFSAERTGGSVSTLTIQRTQQEDSAVYLCASSLGRGSDYEQYFGPGTRLTVT.

The chain employs TRBV5-1 and TRBJ2-1, with 10 bases fitting TRBD2. Germline V CDR1 and CDR2: SGHRS, YFSETQ. CDR3 length equals 16 residues. The V gene end was trimmed by 0 bases and the J gene end by 7 bases; junction bases not matched to a gene: 7. The CDR3 DNA reads TGCGCCAGCAGCTTGGGAGGAGCGGGAGGGAGGAATGAGCAGTTCTTC. This codes for CASSLGGAGGRNEQFF.

This chain connects TRBV19 to TRBJ1-1, with D perhaps TRBD1 (5 bases). Germline values: CDR1 LNHDA, CDR2 SQIVND (reference sequence). V was shortened by 5 bases and J by 5 bases, with 24 bases between the two germline ends. This CDR3 spans 17 amino acids. CDR3 loop: CASSPTPREWRGTEAFF. The CDR3 nucleotides are TGTGCCAGTAGTCCAACCCCCCGTGAATGGAGGGGTACTGAAGCTTTCTTT.

Concerning this clone: At one end, the junction sequence differs from germline, possibly due to a read error. The V and J genes are TRBV7-7 and TRBJ2-5, with a tentative D call TRBD1 (6 bases). This CDR3 has 15 amino acids. Per germline, CDR1 SSHAT and CDR2 FNYEAQ (reference sequence). The CDR3 nucleotides read TGTGCTAGCAGCTTAATGGGGACACCCCAAGAGACCCAGTACTTC. This encodes CASSLMGTPQETQYF.

The chain has TRBV5-1 and TRBJ2-7; D is perhaps TRBD2 (5 bases). The CDR3 length is 13 residues. The germline gives CDR1 SGHRS, CDR2 YFSETQ. Deletions cut 6 bases from V and 0 bases from J, with 10 bases between. The CDR3 sequence is CASNSGNSYEQYF. The CDR3, as DNA: TGCGCCAGCAACAGCGGAAACTCCTACGAGCAGTACTTC.

Comment on this clone: The sample contains more than one DNA sequence encoding this CDR3. V and J are TRBV20-1 and TRBJ1-2; 8 bases are shared with TRBD1. Germline trimming cut 6 bases from V and 5 bases from J; bases unmatched to any gene: 2. The CDR3 contains 11 residues. The germline V gene encodes CDR1 DFQATT and CDR2 SNEGSKA (reference sequence). The CDR3 sequence: CSARTGYGYTF. CDR3 coding DNA: TGCAGTGCCCGGACAGGGTATGGCTACACCTTC.

Note on this clone: The same CDR3 also results from other DNA sequences found in this sample. V usage is TRBV28 and J usage is TRBJ1-5; no clear D. The CDR3 contains 12 residues. CDR1 and CDR2 (germline): MDHEN, SYDVKM. Between the trimmed V and J ends, which lost 2 bases and 6 bases, there was a span of 5 bases. CDR3 sequence: CASSLGGQPQHF. DNA for the CDR3: TGTGCCAGCAGTTTAGGAGGTCAGCCCCAGCATTTT. The complete variable domain, with remaining parts taken from reference TRBV28 and TRBJ1-5, reads DVKVTQSSRYLVKRTGEKVFLECVQDMDHENMFWYRQDPGLGLRLIYFSYDVKMKEKGDIPEGYSVSREKKERFSLILESASTNQTSMYLCASSLGGQPQHFGDGTRLSIL.

The chain joins TRBV12-3 or TRBV12-4 to TRBJ1-5; D call uncertain. The germline V and J ends were trimmed by 4 bases and 6 bases, with 7 bases remaining between them. This CDR3 has 12 amino acids. CDR3 amino acids: CASSYSAQPQHF. The CDR3 region has the DNA TGTGCCAGCAGTTACAGTGCTCAGCCCCAGCATTTT.

The rearrangement links TRBV2 to TRBJ1-1, with 12 bases that match TRBD1. The V segment lost 6 bases and the J segment 4 bases; nucleotides outside the gene matches: 3. The CDR3 totals 14 residues. Germline assignment: CDR1 SNHLY and CDR2 FYNNEI. The CDR3, as DNA: TGTGCCAGCAGCGGGACAGGGGGCATCACTGAAGCTTTCTTT. This translates into CASSGTGGITEAFF.